The 5 T cell receptor beta chains below all came from one sample that was sequenced in a study of T-cell reconstitution after alpha-beta-depleted transplantation in children. For TCRbeta, the library was prepared with unique molecular identifiers. TCRdb called the PCR reads again in MiXCR, with one record for every CDR3 protein. The table has a few hundred thousand distinct CDR3 sequences, about 14% seen once. Sequences were derived from PBMCs, sampled from the stem cell graft. These receptors came from a human donor who donated a stem cell graft to a child with Fanconi anemia.

A few counts support this clonotype. The rearrangement joins TRBV5-1 to TRBJ1-4; 7 bases are a match to TRBD1. Per the germline V gene, CDR1 is SGHRS and CDR2 is YFSETQ. The CDR3 has 15 residues. With V trimmed by 4 bases and J by 4 bases, 7 bases remained unmatched. The CDR3 DNA follows: TGCGCCAGCAGCCGCGGACAGGCGTATAATGAAAAACTGTTTTTT. Protein: CASSRGQAYNEKLFF.

This clonotype has more than one count but fewer than ten. The chain carries TRBV20-1 and TRBJ1-5, with unresolved D. V was pared by 4 bases and J by 4 bases, with 11 bases between. Germline V gene lookup returns CDR1 DFQATT and CDR2 SNEGSKA (reference sequence). The CDR3 sequence is 13 residues long. The CDR3 sequence is CSAIRRTNQPQHF. As DNA, the CDR3 is TGCAGTGCTATCAGACGGACGAATCAGCCCCAGCATTTT.

The chain couples TRBV5-1 to TRBJ2-5; TRBD1 agrees at 7 bases. The CDR3 sequence is 18 residues long. Looked up from germline, CDR1 is SGHRS and CDR2 is YFSETQ. J gave up 5 bases and V 3 bases, and 19 bases lay outside the gene matches. The CDR3 here is CASSSGQFTSSWSETQYF. CDR3 DNA: TGCGCCAGCAGCTCGGGACAGTTCACCTCAAGCTGGTCCGAGACCCAGTACTTC.

This clonotype has ten or more counts. V and J are TRBV4-3 and TRBJ2-3; 7 nucleotides agree with TRBD1. Germline V CDR1 and CDR2: LGHNA, YSLEER. Germline trimming cut 3 bases from V and 6 bases from J; bases unmatched to any gene: 3. The length of the CDR3 is 13 residues. The CDR3 sequence: CASSQEDRDTQYF. In DNA, the CDR3 is TGCGCCAGCAGCCAGGAGGACAGGGATACGCAGTATTTT.

The genes are TRBV9 and TRBJ2-1, with TRBD1 as a possible D gene (6 bases). The CDR3 covers 16 residues. The V and J ends lost 4 bases and 3 bases respectively, with 17 bases between them. CDR1 and CDR2 (germline): SGDLS, YYNGEE. This CDR3 is CASSRTDSLYYNEQFF. As DNA, the CDR3 is TGTGCCAGCAGCCGAACGGACAGCCTCTACTACAATGAGCAGTTCTTC. Filled out from reference TRBV9 and TRBJ2-1, the complete variable domain reads DSGVTQTPKHLITATGQRVTLRCSPRSGDLSVYWYQQSLDQGLQFLIQYYNGEERAKGNILERFSAQQFPDLHSELNLSSLELGDSALYFCASSRTDSLYYNEQFFGPGTRLTVL.